The next 22 T cell receptor beta chains were all read from a single sample in a study of blood T cell repertoires in COVID-19. TCRdb's table, derived via immunoSEQ multiplex PCR, lists solely in-frame clones and lacks some. Found here are about 150,000 clones, around 90% of them singletons; the top ten hold about 4%. The sample comprised peripheral blood. The receptor set was obtained from a woman aged 60-70 years with active or convalescent COVID-19.

This sequence joins TRBV18 and TRBJ1-4; the match to TRBD1 covers 7 bases. The CDR3 consists of 14 residues. The J segment lost 9 bases and the V segment lost 6 bases, leaving 10 bases of the junction unmatched. Looked up from germline, CDR1 is KGHSH and CDR2 is LQKENI. Written as DNA, the CDR3 is TGTGCCAGCTCTCTTGACAGGGAAGTTAAAAAACTGTTTTTT. Amino acids: CASSLDREVKKLFF.

This chain connects TRBV25-1 to TRBJ1-2; 7 bases agree with TRBD1. The CDR3 spans 16 residues. Germline V lookup: CDR1 MGHDK, CDR2 SYGVNS. V lost 1 base to trimming and J lost 3 bases; unmatched junction nucleotides: 8. CDR3 sequence (DNA): TGTGCCAGCAGTGAATGGGGGACAGTCGAGCACTATGGCTACACCTTC. It specifies CASSEWGTVEHYGYTF.

This clone came up once. The CDR3: CASSQFTGDAEAFF. CDR3 nucleotide sequence: TGCGCCAGCAGCCAATTCACAGGGGACGCTGAAGCTTTCTTT. J is TRBJ1-1 and V is TRBV4-3, with TRBD1 identical over 7 bases. V gave up 2 bases and J gave up 6 bases; unmatched junction bases: 6. Germline CDR1 is LGHNA and CDR2 is YSLEER. The CDR3 length is 14 residues.

J is TRBJ1-1 and V is TRBV29-1; TRBD1 is a possible D gene (5 bases). V shed 6 bases and J shed 0 bases, with 17 bases lying between them. Germline-derived CDR1 and CDR2 are SQVTM and ANQGSEA. The CDR3 extends over 15 amino acids. CDR3 coding DNA: TGCAGCGTCCAAGTCGGACATTCTATGAACACTGAAGCTTTCTTT. It codes for CSVQVGHSMNTEAFF. Filled out from reference TRBV29-1 and TRBJ1-1, the complete variable domain reads SAVISQKPSRDICQRGTSLTIQCQVDSQVTMMFWYRQQPGQSLTLIATANQGSEATYESGFVIDKFPISRPNLTFSTLTVSNMSPEDSSIYLCSVQVGHSMNTEAFFGQGTRLTVV.

This clone has only one observation. The chain recombines TRBV6-1 with TRBJ2-7, with TRBD2 as a possible D gene (6 bases). This CDR3 contains 15 residues. V shed 3 bases and J shed 4 bases, with 16 bases lying between them. The germline V gene encodes CDR1 MNHNS and CDR2 SASEGT. The CDR3 loop reads CASSDPRDSEYEQYF. The DNA of the CDR3 is TGTGCCAGCAGTGACCCCCGGGACTCGGAATACGAGCAGTACTTC.

This chain uses TRBV27 with TRBJ2-7; D may be TRBD1 (5 bases). The V end was cut by 5 bases, the J end by 4 bases, with 12 bases between. The CDR3 has 13 residues. CDR1 and CDR2 (germline): MNHEY, SMNVEV (reference sequence). CDR3 region: CASSDLQGYEQYF. The CDR3 DNA is TGTGCCAGCAGTGACCTGCAGGGATACGAGCAGTACTTC.

The J gene is TRBJ2-7, the V gene TRBV4-2, with D possibly matching TRBD2 (6 bases). The germline V gene has CDR1 LGHNA and CDR2 YNFKEQ. CDR3 length: 17 residues. Trimming took off 3 bases at V and 0 bases at J, with 18 bases between the two ends. The CDR3 DNA reads TGTGCCAGCAGCCAGTACAAAACGGGGGACCGCTCCTACGAGCAGTACTTC. It is translated as CASSQYKTGDRSYEQYF.

This clone was seen just once. Compared with germline, one end of the junction differs, possibly owing to a read error. This rearrangement joins TRBV2 to TRBJ2-7; 13 bases match TRBD2. The CDR3 runs to 12 residues. CDR1 SNHLY and CDR2 FYNNEI come from the germline V gene. The CDR3 coding sequence is TGTGCCAGCAGTGAACCGACTAGCGGGGGGCCCTTC. It codes for CASSEPTSGGPF.

The rearrangement joins TRBV4-3 to TRBJ2-6, with TRBD1 as a possible D gene (5 bases). Germline assignment: CDR1 LGHNA and CDR2 YSLEER. V lost 0 bases to trimming and J lost 2 bases, with 11 bases between them. CDR3 length: 17 residues. CDR3 sequence: CASSQENAGTGANVLTF. The CDR3 nucleotides are TGCGCCAGCAGCCAAGAGAATGCAGGGACTGGGGCCAACGTCCTGACTTTC.

This chain uses TRBV10-3 with TRBJ1-6; no clear D gene. Trimming left V 10 bases short and J 7 bases short, with 11 bases between. This CDR3 comprises 12 residues. Germline V gives CDR1 ENHRY, CDR2 SYGVKD. CDR3 in amino acids: CATRPGNSPLHF. The CDR3 bases are TGTGCCACCCGGCCAGGAAATTCACCCCTCCACTTT.

The genes are TRBV3-1 (or the pseudogene TRBV3-2) and TRBJ1-5, with D perhaps matching TRBD1 (6 bases). The CDR3 has 17 amino acids. Trimming pared 0 bases from V and 3 bases from J, leaving 15 bases between. The germline CDR1 and CDR2 sequences are LGHDT and YNNKEL (reference sequence). DNA for the CDR3: TGTGCCAGCAGCCAAGACGGTACCAGGGGAACCAATCAGCCCCAGCATTTT. Translating it yields CASSQDGTRGTNQPQHF.

On this clone: Other DNA sequences within the sample encode an identical CDR3. The V and J genes are TRBV6-6 and TRBJ1-6; 11 bases match TRBD1. Unmatched junction bases numbered 3, after V lost 2 bases and J lost 9 bases. This CDR3 is 15 amino acids long. The germline gives CDR1 MNHNY, CDR2 SVGAGI (reference sequence). The CDR3 region has the DNA TGTGCCAGCAGTTACGAGGGACAGGGGGTTTCACCCCTCCACTTT. Translated, it gives CASSYEGQGVSPLHF.

CDR3 in DNA: TGCGCCAGCAGCCAAGATTTTGATACTAGCACAGATACGCAGTATTTT. Protein product: CASSQDFDTSTDTQYF. This rearrangement joins TRBV4-3 to TRBJ2-3, with no clear D. V dropped 0 bases and J dropped 0 bases, with 10 bases sitting between them. The CDR3 has 16 amino acids. Germline CDR1 is LGHNA and CDR2 is YSLEER.

This clone was seen ten or more times. The chain is built from TRBV12-3 or TRBV12-4 and TRBJ1-2; 7 bases align to TRBD1. CDR3 size: 13 residues. After removal of 5 bases from V and 4 bases from J, the junction contained 4 bases not matched to a gene. CDR3 sequence reads: CASSSGQAYGYTF. The CDR3 DNA sequence: TGTGCCAGCAGTAGTGGACAGGCCTATGGCTACACCTTC.

The chain uses TRBV4-3 and TRBJ1-1; the match to TRBD1 covers 7 bases. The CDR3 spans 15 residues. V trimming: 3 bases; J trimming: 6 bases; junction bases outside the gene matches: 10. Looked up from germline, CDR1 is LGHNA and CDR2 is YSLEER. The CDR3 region has the DNA TGCGCCAGCAGCCACCCAGACAGGGATGGTGCTGAAGCTTTCTTT. It is translated as CASSHPDRDGAEAFF.

The CDR3 DNA reads TGTGCCAGCAGCTCCCAAGCGGGGGCGGACGGGGCTTTCTTT. It codes for CASSSQAGADGAFF. The rearrangement links TRBV5-5 to TRBJ1-1; D might be TRBD1 (6 bases). The germline gives CDR1 SGHKS, CDR2 YYEKEE (reference sequence). The CDR3 totals 14 residues. Trimming stripped 3 bases from V and 11 bases from J, with 20 bases between.

J is TRBJ2-5 and V is TRBV5-1; 10 bases align to TRBD2. Germline CDR1 and CDR2: SGHRS and YFSETQ. CDR3 length equals 17 residues. V shed 1 base and J 2 bases; nucleotides not matched to a gene: 8. The CDR3 region is CASSLILASGGQETQYF. The DNA of the CDR3 is TGCGCCAGCAGCTTGATCTTGGCTAGCGGGGGTCAAGAGACCCAGTACTTC. Full variable domain (missing parts from reference TRBV5-1 and TRBJ2-5): KAGVTQTPRYLIKTRGQQVTLSCSPISGHRSVSWYQQTPGQGLQFLFEYFSETQRNKGNFPGRFSGRQFSNSRSEMNVSTLELGDSALYLCASSLILASGGQETQYFGPGTRLLVL.

The genes are TRBV9 and TRBJ2-6; D gene unclear. Germline V lookup: CDR1 SGDLS, CDR2 YYNGEE. Trimming removed 0 bases at V and 4 bases at J, with 8 bases between. The CDR3 is 15 residues long. CDR3 DNA: TGTGCCAGCAGCGTAGGGGTAGCCGGGGCCAACGTCCTGACTTTC. Protein sequence: CASSVGVAGANVLTF. Looking up the rest from reference TRBV9 and TRBJ2-6 gives the full variable domain: DSGVTQTPKHLITATGQRVTLRCSPRSGDLSVYWYQQSLDQGLQFLIQYYNGEERAKGNILERFSAQQFPDLHSELNLSSLELGDSALYFCASSVGVAGANVLTFGAGSRLTVL.

The CDR3 is CASSFGLVNFYEQYF. CDR3 DNA: TGTGCCAGCAGCTTTGGACTAGTTAACTTCTACGAGCAGTACTTC. The rearrangement uses TRBV6-6 and TRBJ2-7; TRBD2 agrees at 7 bases. V shed 6 bases and J 3 bases; nucleotides not matched to a gene: 11. The CDR3 sequence is 15 residues long. Germline lookup yields CDR1 MNHNY and CDR2 SVGAGI (reference sequence).

The gene calls are TRBV11-3 and TRBJ2-1; 7 bases agree with TRBD1. J gave up 8 bases and V 1 base, and 8 bases lay outside the gene matches. This CDR3 comprises 15 residues. Germline assignment: CDR1 SGHNT and CDR2 YENEEA. For the CDR3, the DNA is TGTGCCAGCAGCTTAGTGGCAGGGGGTTTATATGAGCAGTTCTTC. It codes for CASSLVAGGLYEQFF.

The gene calls are TRBV4-1 and TRBJ1-2; 8 positions agree with TRBD1. Trimming took 0 bases from V and 8 from J; bases not matched to a gene: 5. Germline assignment: CDR1 MGHRA and CDR2 YSYEKL. The CDR3 length is 14 residues. DNA for the CDR3: TGCGCCAGCAGCCAAGAGGCCAGGGGGCACGGCTACACCTTC. It translates to CASSQEARGHGYTF.

The V gene is TRBV5-1, the J gene TRBJ1-2; TRBD1 matches 12 bases. Germline CDR1 SGHRS, CDR2 YFSETQ. This CDR3 comprises 15 residues. V lost 4 bases to trimming and J lost 4 bases; unmatched junction nucleotides: 5. The CDR3 bases are TGCGCCAGCAGCCCTGGGACAGGGGGCAGCTATGGCTACACCTTC. It is translated as CASSPGTGGSYGYTF.